These T cell receptor beta chains were read from a single sample in a study of blood T cell repertoires in COVID-19. Sequencing was performed with immunoSEQ multiplex PCR; in TCRdb, only in-frame clones are kept and a portion is missing. The data contain fewer than 250,000 clones, 81% of them singletons. What was sequenced was PBMCs or T cells enriched from blood (not recorded which). Receptors originate from a woman aged 45-65 years with acute COVID-19. The conserved cysteine and the conserved F or W are not part of the CDR3 here. The D gene is left open where the match is weak.

V	D	J	CDR3
TRBV23-1	NA	TRBJ2-7	ASPGNEQY
TRBV10-3	NA	TRBJ1-2	AISTTYIEGYT
TRBV7-2	NA	TRBJ2-3	ASSSGTNTQY
TRBV28	TRBD1	TRBJ1-6	ASSTQGGLTLH
TRBV3-1/TRBV3-2	TRBD1	TRBJ1-3	ASSQPRDSIENTIY
TRBV3-1/TRBV3-2	TRBD1	TRBJ2-5	ASGRGTLSD
TRBV13	NA	TRBJ1-2	ASSLAGEYYGYT
TRBV18	NA	TRBJ1-1	ASSLNKNTEAF
TRBV7-2	TRBD1	TRBJ2-7	ASNKQGGSYEQY
TRBV29-1	TRBD1	TRBJ1-1	SVDRGHLLNTEAF
TRBV19	TRBD1	TRBJ2-7	ASSILTTGVDEQY
TRBV27	NA	TRBJ2-1	ASSVRGSSYNEQF
TRBV7-9	NA	TRBJ2-7	ASSFPGEGEQY
TRBV11-3	TRBD2	TRBJ2-7	ASSYSGLAGYEQY
TRBV7-2	TRBD2	TRBJ2-1	ASSLGRTSHEQF
TRBV4-3	NA	TRBJ2-4	ASSQETGLAKNIQY
TRBV27	NA	TRBJ2-2	ASSLVGTGELF
TRBV18	TRBD2	TRBJ2-1	ASSPGTSGLNEQF
TRBV18	TRBD2	TRBJ2-2	ASSPLRERTGELF
TRBV30	NA	TRBJ1-2	AWRLGEGYGYT
TRBV19	NA	TRBJ2-4	ASSDSGLAKNIQY
TRBV11-2	TRBD1	TRBJ2-7	ASSLARTGRSPYEQY
TRBV5-1	TRBD2	TRBJ2-3	ASSWRTSGSTDTQY
TRBV28	NA	TRBJ1-5	ASSPDRWGEVSNQPQH
TRBV28	TRBD1	TRBJ1-5	ASSQGTGKSNQPQH
TRBV5-1	TRBD1	TRBJ1-1	ASSLGQGALTEAF
TRBV6-2/TRBV6-3	TRBD2	TRBJ2-5	ASSYGGSGPSQY
TRBV28	TRBD1	TRBJ1-1	ASGQGYTEAF
TRBV27	NA	TRBJ1-3	ASSFRGGAGNTIY
TRBV10-2	TRBD1	TRBJ1-5	ASTDRVGPQH
TRBV27	NA	TRBJ1-6	ASGGQGQGSSPLH
TRBV27	NA	TRBJ2-7	ASSFSFAYEQY
TRBV7-2	NA	TRBJ1-1	ASSIDRNTEAF
TRBV4-1	TRBD1	TRBJ2-3	ASSPRTGRADTQY
TRBV24-1	TRBD2	TRBJ2-7	ATSDPSGGGYEQY
TRBV30	NA	TRBJ2-1	AWSGEVEQF
TRBV7-7	NA	TRBJ2-2	ASSLTSSGELF
TRBV27	NA	TRBJ2-7	ASGQVYEQY
TRBV25-1	TRBD1	TRBJ2-7	ASSAASDRGWNEQY
TRBV4-3	NA	TRBJ2-6	ASSQSFSSGANVLT
TRBV18	TRBD2	TRBJ2-1	ASSPPTLAGGNEQF
TRBV28	NA	TRBJ2-7	ASSLRSQGYEQY
TRBV4-3	TRBD1	TRBJ2-7	ASSQSRTGGSYEQY
TRBV27	NA	TRBJ1-4	ASSSLGRARGEKLF
TRBV4-1	TRBD1	TRBJ2-5	ASSRSAGQGQETQY
TRBV6-1	TRBD1	TRBJ1-6	ASSVLDRGRNSPLH
TRBV11-3	TRBD2	TRBJ2-4	ASSLDGLAGGEGSKNIQY
TRBV18	NA	TRBJ2-7	ASSPPGDPGGQY
TRBV7-9	NA	TRBJ1-6	ASSASALNSPLH